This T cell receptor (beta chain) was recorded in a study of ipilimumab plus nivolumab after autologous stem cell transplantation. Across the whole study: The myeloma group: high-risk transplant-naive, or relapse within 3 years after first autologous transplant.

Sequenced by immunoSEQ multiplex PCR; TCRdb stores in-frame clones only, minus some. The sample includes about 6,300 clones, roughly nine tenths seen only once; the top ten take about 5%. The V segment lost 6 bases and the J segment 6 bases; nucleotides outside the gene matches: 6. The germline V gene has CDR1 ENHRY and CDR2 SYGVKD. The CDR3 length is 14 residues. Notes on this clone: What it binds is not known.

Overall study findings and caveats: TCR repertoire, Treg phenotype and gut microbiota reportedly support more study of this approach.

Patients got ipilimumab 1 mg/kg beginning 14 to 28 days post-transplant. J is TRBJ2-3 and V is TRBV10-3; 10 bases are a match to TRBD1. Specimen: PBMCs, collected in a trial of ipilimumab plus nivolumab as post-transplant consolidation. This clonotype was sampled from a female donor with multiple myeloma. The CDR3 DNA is TGTGCCATCAGACCGGGACAGGGGATGGATACGCAGTATTTT. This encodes CAIRPGQGMDTQYF.